The clone carrying this TCR beta chain was seen a handful of times. Documented time point: patch test 3, about 24 weeks after DPC sensitization. Documented treatment: therapeutic diphenylcyclopropenone sensitization with weekly scalp DPC. Samples of blood were obtained prior to the application of each patch test. Whole blood, unfractionated, served as the material for total RNA extraction. The V end lost 3 bases, the J end lost 14 bases, and 14 bases lay between the germline ends. Germline loops: CDR1 MGHDK, CDR2 SYGVNS. The CDR3 contains 12 residues. The data stem from a study of human T cells and chemical hapten exposure. Single cDNA molecules in the library carried unique molecular identifiers attached during preparation. Using its own MiXCR run on the RACE reads, TCRdb lists one record per CDR3 protein. The sample has 82,000 or so distinct CDR3 sequences, around 13% seen once; the top ten hold around 5.8%.

Sequencing was performed on whole blood, taken in connection with sensitization to the hapten diphenylcyclopropenone (DPC). V and J are TRBV25-1 and TRBJ2-1; perhaps TRBD2 as D (5 bases). This TCR was sampled from a woman in her fifties or sixties with alopecia areata. Some clones in this sample may be carry-over from other donors' samples. The CDR3 sequence is CASSEELRAEFF. In DNA form, the CDR3 reads TGTGCCAGCAGTGAGGAACTGAGGGCAGAGTTCTTC.